This passage covers 10 T cell receptor beta chains from one sample sequenced in a study of Ad26.COV2.S vaccination and SARS-CoV-2 variants (dated by TCRdb to about 2021). The sample's time point label, decoded: individuals recovered from natural SARS-CoV-2 infection. Library creation used the immunoSEQ multiplex PCR assay. Here the immuneACCESS table is served through TCRdb, limited to in-frame sequences with V and J called. Missing clones are a known gap in these copies; in checked studies unresolved V genes cover under half, and the rest lacks a known reason. The sample table contains about 350,000 clones; only one count was recorded for roughly 94% of them. Under 4% of the sample goes to the ten largest clones. Here the sequenced sample was peripheral blood, taken after recovery from COVID-19. The receptor set was obtained from a human donor who had recovered from COVID-19.

The chain is built from TRBV6-5 and TRBJ1-1; D may be TRBD1 (6 bases). Germline lookup yields CDR1 MNHEY and CDR2 SVGAGI. V lost 7 bases and J 4 bases, leaving 13 bases between the germline ends. CDR3 length: 13 residues. CDR3 sequence: CASNPQGSTEAFF. Written as DNA, the CDR3 is TGTGCCAGCAACCCGCAGGGGAGCACTGAAGCTTTCTTT.

The chain has TRBV2 and TRBJ1-2; possibly TRBD1 for D (5 bases). Trimming shortened V by 4 bases and J by 4 bases, and 10 bases separated the two germline ends. Germline values: CDR1 SNHLY, CDR2 FYNNEI. The CDR3 length is 13 residues. The CDR3 here is CASSAGRVYGYTF. CDR3 bases: TGTGCCAGCAGTGCGGGCAGGGTCTATGGCTACACCTTC. The whole variable domain, remainder taken from reference TRBV2 and TRBJ1-2, is EPEVTQTPSHQVTQMGQEVILRCVPISNHLYFYWYRQILGQKVEFLVSFYNNEISEKSEIFDDQFSVERPDGSNFTLKIRSTKLEDSAMYFCASSAGRVYGYTFGSGTRLTVV.

This clone was recorded only once. The chain has TRBV6-4 and TRBJ2-3; no clear D. Germline values: CDR1 MRHNA, CDR2 SNTAGT. Trimming pared 4 bases from V and 0 bases from J, leaving 8 bases between. CDR3 size: 14 residues. This chain's CDR3 is CASSGQPSTDTQYF. Written as DNA, the CDR3 is TGTGCCAGCAGTGGGCAGCCTAGCACAGATACGCAGTATTTT.

The rearrangement uses TRBV19 and TRBJ2-1; TRBD2 agrees at 13 bases. After removal of 7 bases from V and 6 bases from J, the junction contained 6 bases not matched to a gene. This CDR3 contains 15 residues. Germline lookup yields CDR1 LNHDA and CDR2 SQIVND (reference sequence). CDR3 sequence (DNA): TGTGCCAGTAACCCACTAGCGGGGGGGCCCAATGAGCAGTTCTTC. It specifies CASNPLAGGPNEQFF. Complete variable domain (other parts from reference TRBV19 and TRBJ2-1): DGGITQSPKYLFRKEGQNVTLSCEQNLNHDAMYWYRQDPGQGLRLIYYSQIVNDFQKGDIAEGYSVSREKKESFPLTVTSAQKNPTAFYLCASNPLAGGPNEQFFGPGTRLTVL.

The chain couples TRBV18 to TRBJ2-1; either TRBD1 or TRBD2 may fit D (5 bases each). The CDR3 is 17 residues long. Per germline, CDR1 KGHSH and CDR2 LQKENI. Trimming shortened V by 3 bases and J by 7 bases, and 22 bases separated the two germline ends. CDR3 in amino acids: CASSPYGTARVGNEQFF. The CDR3 DNA reads as TGTGCCAGCTCACCTTACGGGACCGCTCGGGTGGGTAATGAGCAGTTCTTC.

The chain recombines TRBV6-4 with TRBJ2-7, with D possibly matching TRBD2 (6 bases). The CDR3 sequence is 15 residues long. Trimming removed 8 bases at V and 5 bases at J, with 22 bases between. Germline V gives CDR1 MRHNA, CDR2 SNTAGT. Here the CDR3 reads CASASGRTVAHEQYF. The CDR3 region has the DNA TGTGCCAGCGCGAGTGGGAGGACCGTGGCCCACGAGCAGTACTTC.

The V and J genes are TRBV19 and TRBJ1-2; tentatively, D is TRBD1 (6 bases). In germline, CDR1 is LNHDA, CDR2 SQIVND (reference sequence). There are 16 residues in the CDR3. The ends were cut back, 6 bases at V and 6 bases at J, with 23 bases in the middle. CDR3 nucleotides: TGTGCCAGTAGCCTTTGGCAGGGGCTCGGGCAAAATGGCTACACCTTC. This encodes CASSLWQGLGQNGYTF.

This clone was found a few times. The chain couples TRBV7-2 to TRBJ1-5; D might be TRBD1 (6 bases). V dropped 4 bases and J dropped 2 bases, with 15 bases sitting between them. Per the germline V gene, CDR1 is SGHTA and CDR2 is FQGNSA. The CDR3 extends over 16 amino acids. CDR3 in amino acids: CASSWGRGSRNQPQHF. CDR3 DNA: TGTGCCAGCAGCTGGGGGCGGGGCAGTCGCAATCAGCCCCAGCATTTT.

The V call is TRBV27, the J call TRBJ2-3; 7 positions agree with TRBD2. V lost 6 bases, J lost 6 bases, and 12 bases stayed unmatched. The CDR3 consists of 15 residues. The germline V gene has CDR1 MNHEY and CDR2 SMNVEV (reference sequence). The CDR3 region is CASSRTRIVMDTQYF. CDR3 DNA sequence: TGTGCCAGCAGCCGGACTAGAATTGTCATGGATACGCAGTATTTT.

This rearrangement joins TRBV6-5 to TRBJ2-1; 9 bases fit TRBD2. With V trimmed by 8 bases and J by 3 bases, 5 bases remained unmatched. In germline, CDR1 is MNHEY, CDR2 SVGAGI. The CDR3 is 14 amino acids. Here the CDR3 reads CASGAAGGYNEQFF. The CDR3 nucleotides read TGTGCCAGCGGGGCAGCGGGGGGCTACAATGAGCAGTTCTTC.